The 8 T cell receptor beta chains reported below all come from one sample, sequenced in a study. Via MiXCR, TCRdb re-called the 5' RACE reads, giving one row per CDR3 protein. The sample includes approximately 23,000 distinct CDR3 sequences, less than 40% of them seen just once. What was sequenced was tumor-infiltrating naive CD4+ T cells sorted from the breast tumor. Subset meaning: naive CD4+ T cells, CD4+CD45RA+CD25-. The receptors derive from a female donor with breast cancer.

As for this clonotype: A read error may explain this, as a much larger clone is one base away. CDR3 amino acids: CSAEQGTLNNKQFF. The CDR3 DNA reads as TGCAGTGCGGAACAGGGGACCCTCAACAATAAGCAGTTCTTC. The genes are TRBV20-1 and TRBJ2-1, with 7 positions matching TRBD1. Germline V gene data show CDR1 as DFQATT and CDR2 as SNEGSKA (reference sequence). This CDR3 contains 14 residues.

The chain couples TRBV6-1 to TRBJ2-1; 8 nucleotides match TRBD1. CDR1 MNHNS and CDR2 SASEGT come from the germline V gene. V lost 6 bases and J lost 8; bases outside the gene matches: 18. The CDR3 length is 17 residues. The CDR3 DNA sequence: TGTGCCAGCAGCGCCACGACCGGGACAGGAACCTCCTATGAGCAGTTCTTC. This gives the protein CASSATTGTGTSYEQFF.

This clonotype was observed many times. The chain links TRBV20-1 to TRBJ2-1, with D possibly TRBD1 on 6 matching bases. The CDR3 sequence is 17 residues long. The V and J ends lost 0 bases and 6 bases respectively, with 21 bases between them. Germline CDR1 DFQATT, CDR2 SNEGSKA (reference sequence). The CDR3 region is CSAREGVGTVGGNEQFF. Here the CDR3 DNA reads TGCAGTGCTAGAGAGGGAGTCGGGACCGTAGGGGGCAATGAGCAGTTCTTC.

Regarding this clonotype: Being one base from a much bigger clone, this may be a read error. This sequence joins TRBV7-3 and TRBJ2-1; no firm D call. From germline, CDR1 is SGHTA and CDR2 FQGTGA. Trimming took 5 bases from V and 7 from J, leaving 9 bases between them. This CDR3 region has 12 residues. In DNA form, the CDR3 reads TGTGCCAGCAGCACTAACCCTAATGAGCAGTTCTTC. Residues: CASSTNPNEQFF. Using reference TRBV7-3 and TRBJ2-1 for the parts outside the CDR3, the full variable domain is GAGVSQTPSNKVTEKGKYVELRCDPISGHTALYWYRQSLGQGPEFLIYFQGTGAADDSGLPNDRFFAVRPEGSVSTLKIQRTERGDSAVYLCASSTNPNEQFFGPGTRLTVL.

This chain joins TRBV20-1 and TRBJ1-3; no reliable D call. The V end lost 3 bases, the J end lost 4 bases, and 16 bases lay between the germline ends. Per the germline V gene, CDR1 is DFQATT and CDR2 is SNEGSKA (reference sequence). The CDR3 sequence is 15 residues long. The CDR3, as DNA: TGCAGTGCTAGGGGGAAGACCACAACCGGAAACACCATATATTTT. It codes for CSARGKTTTGNTIYF.

About this clonotype: This may arise from a read error, as a much more abundant clone is one base away. The genes are TRBV21-1 and TRBJ1-5; the D segment call TRBD1 is taken from the table without a DNA check. The J call could be wrong; TRBJ2-3 is a better fit for the DNA end. TRBV21-1 is a documented pseudogene. This CDR3 comprises 18 residues. This CDR3 is CASSNLGQGRYSNQPQYF. CDR3 in DNA: TGTGCCAGCAGCAACCTCGGACAGGGACGTTATAGCAATCAGCCCCAGTATTTT.

This clonotype has at least ten counts. This rearrangement joins TRBV24-1 to TRBJ2-1, with D perhaps TRBD2 (6 bases). Germline lookup yields CDR1 KGHDR and CDR2 SFDVKD. The CDR3 runs to 13 residues. The V end lost 5 bases, the J end lost 8 bases, and 12 bases lay between the germline ends. CDR3 loop: CATSVFGSDEQFF. Written as DNA, the CDR3 is TGTGCCACCAGTGTATTCGGGAGTGATGAGCAGTTCTTC.

The chain has TRBV6-5 and TRBJ1-4; no definite D call. The V gene's germline CDR1 is MNHEY and CDR2 SVGAGI. This CDR3 spans 15 amino acids. The ends were cut back, 0 bases at V and 8 bases at J, with 13 bases in the middle. CDR3 nucleotides: TGTGCCAGCAGTTACTCGAGTAGTGCGGGAGAAAAACTGTTTTTT. It encodes CASSYSSSAGEKLFF.